The rows below give T cell receptor beta chains drawn from one sample of a study of T cell changes during pregnancy in multiple sclerosis. This table comes from immunoSEQ multiplex PCR, and its TCRdb copy is limited to in-frame clones, with some not included. The table includes tens of thousands of clones, around nine tenths detected once. The sequencing used CD4+ T cells from peripheral blood mononuclear cells, collected before pregnancy. The receptors here all came from a female donor with multiple sclerosis, enrolled in a pregnancy study. Both conserved end residues are part of each CDR3. The D gene is left open where the match is weak. Some rows have no size entry. The others give once, few or many, or a class for an expanded clone.

size	D	V	J	DNA	CDR3
.	.	TRBV6-6	TRBJ2-7	TGTGCCAGCAGCCTTGCGGGCGCGGGCAACGAGCAGTACTTC	CASSLAGAGNEQYF
.	TRBD1	TRBV5-1	TRBJ2-3	TGCGCCAGCAGCCTCAGGGGGCTTGGCACAGATACGCAGTATTTT	CASSLRGLGTDTQYF
.	TRBD2	TRBV18	TRBJ2-1	TGTGCCAGCTCACCACTGGGGGGGAACTACAATGAGCAGTTCTTC	CASSPLGGNYNEQFF
few	TRBD2	TRBV19	TRBJ2-2	TGTGCCAGTGGCTTACTAGCGGGAGGGCCAGCCGGGGAGCTGTTTTTT	CASGLLAGGPAGELFF
.	TRBD1	TRBV18	TRBJ1-1	TGTGCCAGCTCACCAAAGTCGGGACAGGGGGAGGAGGCTTTCTTT	CASSPKSGQGEEAFF
.	TRBD2	TRBV7-2	TRBJ2-7	TGTGCCAGCAGCTTAGGGCCTACTAGCGGGGGGGCCTACGAGCAGTACTTC	CASSLGPTSGGAYEQYF
few	.	TRBV18	TRBJ1-1	TGTGCCAGCTCACCACCGTTCCGGGGGTACACTGAAGCTTTCTTT	CASSPPFRGYTEAFF
.	TRBD2	TRBV5-1	TRBJ2-1	TGCGCCAGCAGCTCGGCTGTGACATGGACTAGCGGGGTTGGGAATGAGCAGTTCTTC	CASSSAVTWTSGVGNEQFF
.	.	TRBV29-1	TRBJ2-1	TGCAGCGTTGCCGGACACTCGACGTTCAATGAGCAGTTCTTC	CSVAGHSTFNEQFF
.	TRBD1	TRBV6-5	TRBJ2-2	TGTGCCAGCAGTTCCAGGGGGCCCGGGGAGCTGTTTTTT	CASSSRGPGELFF
.	.	TRBV4-3	TRBJ1-3	TGCGCCAGCAGCCGGGGGGTAGGGGGGGCGGGAAACACCATATATTTT	CASSRGVGGAGNTIYF
.	.	TRBV15	TRBJ2-1	TGTGCCACCAGCCTTCTCATAGGGGGTACCGGTGAGCAGTTCTTC	CATSLLIGGTGEQFF
once	TRBD1	TRBV7-3	TRBJ2-3	TGTGCCAGCAGCTTGGGACAGGGGGGAATTGGCACAGATACGCAGTATTTT	CASSLGQGGIGTDTQYF
.	.	TRBV18	TRBJ2-1	TGTGCCAGCTCACCAGTGTCTGGGAGAGTTGATGAGCAGTTCTTC	CASSPVSGRVDEQFF
.	TRBD1	TRBV5-8	TRBJ2-5	TGTGCCAGCAGCACCGGGACAGGGGCCCAAGAGACCCAGTACTTC	CASSTGTGAQETQYF
.	.	TRBV5-4	TRBJ2-2	TGTGCCAGCAGCTCCCCGCTGGGGGGAACGAACACCGGGGAGCTGTTTTTT	CASSSPLGGTNTGELFF
.	TRBD1	TRBV28	TRBJ1-2	TGTGCCAGCACCTCGGGACAGACCTATGGCTACACCTTC	CASTSGQTYGYTF